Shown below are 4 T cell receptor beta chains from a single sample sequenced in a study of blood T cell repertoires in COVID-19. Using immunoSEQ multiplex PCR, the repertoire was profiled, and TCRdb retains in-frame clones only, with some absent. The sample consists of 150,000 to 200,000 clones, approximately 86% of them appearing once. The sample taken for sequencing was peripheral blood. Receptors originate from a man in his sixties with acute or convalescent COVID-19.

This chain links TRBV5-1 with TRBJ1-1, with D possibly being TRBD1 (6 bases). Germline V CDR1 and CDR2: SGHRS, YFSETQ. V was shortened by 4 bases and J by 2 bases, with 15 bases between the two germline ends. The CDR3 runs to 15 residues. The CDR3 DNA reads TGCGCCAGCAGCAGAAACAGGGAGAGTAACACTGAAGCTTTCTTT. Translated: CASSRNRESNTEAFF.

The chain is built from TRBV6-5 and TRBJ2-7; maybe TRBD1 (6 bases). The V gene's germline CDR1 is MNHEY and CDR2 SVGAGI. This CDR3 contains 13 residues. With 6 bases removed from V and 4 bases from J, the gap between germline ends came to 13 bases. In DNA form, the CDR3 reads TGTGCCAGCAGCTCGGGACACAAATACGAGCAGTACTTC. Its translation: CASSSGHKYEQYF.

The CDR3 coding sequence is TGTGCCAGCAGCCACTGGGACAGGGAGGGCAATCAGCCCCAGCATTTT. Protein product: CASSHWDREGNQPQHF. The chain is built from TRBV3-1 (or the pseudogene TRBV3-2) and TRBJ1-5, with 9 bases matching TRBD1. Germline CDR1 is LGHDT and CDR2 is YNNKEL (reference sequence). The CDR3 totals 16 residues. Trimming at V came to 3 bases and at J to 2 bases, leaving 5 bases not matched to a gene.

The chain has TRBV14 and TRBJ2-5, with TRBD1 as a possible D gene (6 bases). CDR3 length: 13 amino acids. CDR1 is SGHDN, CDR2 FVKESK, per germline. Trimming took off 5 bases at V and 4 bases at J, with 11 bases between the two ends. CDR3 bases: TGTGCCAGCAGCTCAAGGGGGAGAGAGACCCAGTACTTC. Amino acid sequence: CASSSRGRETQYF.